The next 29 T cell receptor beta chains were all read from a single sample in a study of cytomegalovirus exposure and HLA in healthy donors. This table comes from immunoSEQ multiplex PCR, and its TCRdb copy is limited to in-frame clones, with some not included. The sample has about 150,000 clones, about 89% seen once. The sequencing input was PBMCs. These receptor sequences come from a woman aged 18-29 years in good health and CMV-seropositive.

This clone was observed a few times. The J gene is TRBJ2-7, the V gene TRBV11-2; 8 bases match TRBD1. Germline CDR1 reads SGHAT; CDR2 reads FQNNGV. The CDR3 consists of 15 residues. Losses at the gene ends were 0 bases for V and 5 bases for J; bases not matched to a gene: 6. The CDR3, as DNA: TGTGCCAGCAGCTTAGATAGACAGGGGAGCGACGAGCAGTACTTC. Translating gives CASSLDRQGSDEQYF.

V and J are TRBV7-9 and TRBJ2-7; no clear D gene. Germline CDR1 reads SEHNR; CDR2 reads FQNEAQ (reference sequence). The CDR3 has 12 amino acids. The ends were cut back, 5 bases at V and 3 bases at J, with 8 bases in the middle. The CDR3 loop reads CASSPSRYEQYF. CDR3 bases: TGTGCCAGCAGCCCTTCGCGCTACGAGCAGTACTTC. Full variable domain (rest looked up from reference TRBV7-9 and TRBJ2-7): DTGVSQNPRHKITKRGQNVTFRCDPISEHNRLYWYRQTLGQGPEFLTYFQNEAQLEKSRLLSDRFSAERPKGSFSTLEIQRTEQGDSAMYLCASSPSRYEQYFGPGTRLTVT.

This chain connects TRBV10-3 to TRBJ2-1; 7 bases align to TRBD2. The CDR3 totals 15 residues. Germline loops: CDR1 ENHRY, CDR2 SYGVKD. The trim removed 6 bases at V and 5 bases at J, leaving 10 bases unmatched. CDR3: CAISPGAGEDNEQFF. Here the CDR3 DNA reads TGTGCCATCAGCCCTGGGGCGGGAGAGGACAATGAGCAGTTCTTC.

V is TRBV28 and J is TRBJ1-5; no firm D call. This CDR3 spans 15 amino acids. V was shortened by 7 bases and J by 1 base, with 14 bases between the two germline ends. CDR1 MDHEN and CDR2 SYDVKM come from the germline V gene. CDR3 in amino acids: CASTKTGLSNQPQHF. CDR3 bases: TGTGCCAGCACTAAGACCGGGTTGAGCAATCAGCCCCAGCATTTT.

The rearrangement uses TRBV5-6 and TRBJ2-5, with D possibly matching TRBD1 (5 bases). This CDR3 has 14 residues. V was trimmed by 2 bases and J by 2 bases, leaving 10 bases between them. CDR1 is SGHDT and CDR2 is YYEEEE in the germline V gene. The CDR3 coding sequence is TGTGCCAGCAGCTTTGACAGCGATCAAGAGACCCAGTACTTC. Protein: CASSFDSDQETQYF.

The gene calls are TRBV19 and TRBJ2-7, with TRBD2 matching over 10 bases. There are 16 residues in the CDR3. Germline V gives CDR1 LNHDA, CDR2 SQIVND (reference sequence). V shed 4 bases, J shed 4 bases, and the junction held 10 bases outside the gene matches. The CDR3 DNA reads as TGTGCCAGTAGTAACCCCAGTTTACTAGCGGGGTACGAGCAGTACTTC. Its translation: CASSNPSLLAGYEQYF.

This clone has a single count. The J gene is TRBJ2-5, the V gene TRBV2; 11 positions match TRBD1. CDR3 size: 14 residues. J was trimmed by 2 bases and V by 4 bases; bases with no gene match: 0. CDR1 and CDR2 (germline): SNHLY, FYNNEI. The CDR3 sequence: CASSGDRGQETQYF. CDR3 nucleotides: TGTGCCAGCAGTGGGGACAGGGGGCAAGAGACCCAGTACTTC.

The V and J genes are TRBV6-6 and TRBJ1-1; 9 nucleotides agree with TRBD1. CDR3 length: 14 amino acids. V shed 4 bases and J 1 base; nucleotides not matched to a gene: 1. Looked up from germline, CDR1 is MNHNY and CDR2 is SVGAGI (reference sequence). Here the CDR3 reads CASSWDRANTEAFF. DNA for the CDR3: TGTGCCAGCAGTTGGGACAGGGCGAACACTGAAGCTTTCTTT.

Here the CDR3 reads CASSLERNTDTQYF. The CDR3 DNA reads TGCGCCAGCAGCTTGGAGCGGAACACAGATACGCAGTATTTT. The V gene is TRBV5-1, the J gene TRBJ2-3; D is perhaps TRBD2 (5 bases). The CDR3 runs to 14 residues. V was trimmed by 0 bases and J by 2 bases, leaving 7 bases between them. Germline CDR1 is SGHRS and CDR2 is YFSETQ. Full variable domain (outside the CDR3, taken from reference TRBV5-1 and TRBJ2-3): KAGVTQTPRYLIKTRGQQVTLSCSPISGHRSVSWYQQTPGQGLQFLFEYFSETQRNKGNFPGRFSGRQFSNSRSEMNVSTLELGDSALYLCASSLERNTDTQYFGPGTRLTVL.

The rearrangement uses TRBV7-2 and TRBJ1-5; the D gene is possibly TRBD1 (6 bases). Germline loops: CDR1 SGHTA, CDR2 FQGNSA. Trimming stripped 6 bases from V and 3 bases from J, with 18 bases between. CDR3 length equals 16 residues. The CDR3 is CASSLASYRANQPQHF. The CDR3 DNA is TGTGCCAGCAGTCTAGCCTCCTACAGGGCCAATCAGCCCCAGCATTTT.

The gene calls are TRBV5-1 and TRBJ2-2; no firm D call. The germline V gene encodes CDR1 SGHRS and CDR2 YFSETQ. The CDR3 is 16 residues long. Deletions cut 0 bases from V and 0 bases from J, with 9 bases between. The CDR3 DNA reads TGCGCCAGCAGCTTGGCCGACATCGCGAACACCGGGGAGCTGTTTTTT. This encodes CASSLADIANTGELFF.

This chain connects TRBV9 to TRBJ2-7; 10 positions agree with TRBD1. V gave up 4 bases and J gave up 4 bases; unmatched junction bases: 8. The CDR3 covers 15 residues. In germline, CDR1 is SGDLS, CDR2 YYNGEE. The CDR3 spells CASSPTGQGVYEQYF. In nucleotides, the CDR3 is TGTGCCAGCAGCCCAACTGGACAGGGGGTGTACGAGCAGTACTTC.

The V and J genes are TRBV7-8 and TRBJ2-1; 7 bases fit TRBD1. The CDR3 spans 12 residues. Trimming at V came to 1 base and at J to 14 bases, leaving 5 bases not matched to a gene. Germline assignment: CDR1 SGHVS and CDR2 FQNEAQ. CDR3 sequence reads: CASSLVTGAKFF. The CDR3 DNA reads as TGTGCCAGCAGCTTAGTAACAGGGGCGAAGTTCTTC. The full variable domain, its missing parts supplied by reference TRBV7-8 and TRBJ2-1, is GAGVSQSPRYKVAKRGQDVALRCDPISGHVSLFWYQQALGQGPEFLTYFQNEAQLDKSGLPSDRFFAERPEGSVSTLKIQRTQQEDSAVYLCASSLVTGAKFFGPGTRLTVL.

In this sample, this clone turned up once. This rearrangement joins TRBV2 to TRBJ1-3, with TRBD1 as a possible D gene (6 bases). In germline, CDR1 is SNHLY, CDR2 FYNNEI. The germline V and J ends were trimmed by 6 bases and 3 bases, with 12 bases remaining between them. This CDR3 contains 14 residues. The CDR3 is CASRRTGNGNTIYF. The CDR3 DNA sequence: TGTGCCAGCAGACGAACAGGGAATGGAAACACCATATATTTT.

The J gene is TRBJ2-7, the V gene TRBV7-2; TRBD2 agrees at 9 bases. The germline V gene has CDR1 SGHTA and CDR2 FQGNSA. J gave up 7 bases and V 1 base, and 11 bases lay outside the gene matches. This CDR3 has 16 amino acids. The DNA for the CDR3 is TGTGCCAGCAGCTTAGGGTTGCTAGCGGGAAAGTTGGAGCAGTACTTC. It is translated as CASSLGLLAGKLEQYF.

The chain links TRBV7-6 to TRBJ2-1, with 13 bases identical to TRBD2. The CDR3 consists of 18 residues. Trimming removed 3 bases from V and 10 bases from J; junction bases left unmatched: 15. In germline, CDR1 is SGHVS, CDR2 FNYEAQ. This chain's CDR3 is CASSFGQGITSGRDEQFF. Here the CDR3 DNA reads TGTGCCAGCAGCTTTGGACAGGGGATAACTAGCGGGAGGGACGAGCAGTTCTTC.

This clone was detected once. J is TRBJ2-7 and V is TRBV27; D is possibly TRBD1 (6 bases). This CDR3 region has 17 residues. CDR1 is MNHEY, CDR2 SMNVEV, per germline (reference sequence). Trimming left V 0 bases short and J 2 bases short, with 17 bases between. In DNA form, the CDR3 reads TGTGCCAGCAGTTTATCCGCCTCCCGGGACAACACCTACGAGCAGTACTTC. This translates into CASSLSASRDNTYEQYF.

The chain carries TRBV30 and TRBJ1-5; tentative D call: TRBD1 (6 bases). V dropped 0 bases and J dropped 2 bases, with 8 bases sitting between them. The CDR3 covers 14 residues. CDR1 is GTSNPN and CDR2 is SVGIG in the germline V gene (reference sequence). As DNA, the CDR3 is TGTGCCTGGAGTGTACAGGGCCGCAATCAGCCCCAGCATTTT. This sequence encodes CAWSVQGRNQPQHF.

This CDR3 reads CASSGQMNTEAFF. CDR3 bases: TGTGCCTCCTCGGGACAAATGAACACTGAAGCTTTCTTT. The chain employs TRBV15 and TRBJ1-1; D may be TRBD1 (6 bases). The CDR3 runs 13 residues. Germline-derived CDR1 and CDR2 are LNHNV and YYDKDF (reference sequence). The ends were cut back, 11 bases at V and 0 bases at J, with 13 bases in the middle.

The chain couples TRBV9 to TRBJ2-1; 9 nucleotides match TRBD2. Trimming removed 2 bases from V and 7 bases from J; junction bases left unmatched: 4. The CDR3 loop spans 14 amino acids. The V gene's germline CDR1 is SGDLS and CDR2 YYNGEE. The CDR3 DNA follows: TGTGCCAGCAGCGTCTTAGCGGGGGCGAATGAGCAGTTCTTC. This codes for CASSVLAGANEQFF. Looking up the rest from reference TRBV9 and TRBJ2-1 gives the full variable domain: DSGVTQTPKHLITATGQRVTLRCSPRSGDLSVYWYQQSLDQGLQFLIQYYNGEERAKGNILERFSAQQFPDLHSELNLSSLELGDSALYFCASSVLAGANEQFFGPGTRLTVL.

In this sample, this clone turned up once. V is TRBV7-8 and J is TRBJ1-5; 7 bases are shared with TRBD1. This CDR3 is built from 19 residues. V was pared by 1 base and J by 6 bases, with 18 bases of the junction left unmatched. CDR1 is SGHVS, CDR2 FQNEAQ, per germline. As DNA, the CDR3 is TGTGCCAGCAGCTTAGAGCGCCAGGGGGGCATAATCATCAGTCAGCCCCAGCATTTT. It is translated as CASSLERQGGIIISQPQHF. Supplemented by reference TRBV7-8 and TRBJ1-5, the full variable domain reads GAGVSQSPRYKVAKRGQDVALRCDPISGHVSLFWYQQALGQGPEFLTYFQNEAQLDKSGLPSDRFFAERPEGSVSTLKIQRTQQEDSAVYLCASSLERQGGIIISQPQHFGDGTRLSIL.

This chain links TRBV6-5 with TRBJ2-7; perhaps TRBD2 as D (6 bases). CDR1 and CDR2 from the germline V gene are MNHEY and SVGAGI. V was clipped by 7 bases and J by 7 bases, with 17 bases between them. There are 13 residues in the CDR3. CDR3 in DNA: TGTGCCAGCACACCGGGACTGGCTAGGGAGCAGTACTTC. Translating gives CASTPGLAREQYF.

Only a few counts were recorded for this clone. The V call is TRBV5-1, the J call TRBJ2-3, with 8 positions matching TRBD1. With 4 bases clipped from V and 1 base from J, the junction kept 8 bases outside the gene matches. The CDR3 runs 16 residues. Germline V gene lookup returns CDR1 SGHRS and CDR2 YFSETQ. The CDR3 loop reads CASSAGQGIGTDTQYF. As DNA, the CDR3 is TGCGCCAGCAGCGCCGGACAGGGTATTGGCACAGATACGCAGTATTTT.

The rearrangement links TRBV4-3 to TRBJ2-7; D is uncertain. Germline V gene data show CDR1 as LGHNA and CDR2 as YSLEER. This CDR3 contains 14 residues. With 4 bases removed from V and 0 bases from J, the gap between germline ends came to 10 bases. The CDR3 protein is CASSLGRVSYEQYF. The CDR3 coding sequence is TGCGCCAGCAGCCTGGGCCGCGTCTCCTACGAGCAGTACTTC.

V usage is TRBV6-5 and J usage is TRBJ2-7; D call uncertain. The germline CDR1 and CDR2 sequences are MNHEY and SVGAGI. Trimming removed 6 bases from V and 6 bases from J, with 21 bases in between. The CDR3 extends over 15 amino acids. The CDR3 nucleotides read TGTGCCAGCAGAGATGGCGGCCTCCGATCCGGCGAGCAGTACTTC. Translated, it gives CASRDGGLRSGEQYF.

The V gene is TRBV5-1, the J gene TRBJ2-1; 10 bases fit TRBD1. In germline, CDR1 is SGHRS, CDR2 YFSETQ. V dropped 4 bases and J dropped 5; count of bases not matched to a gene: 9. The CDR3 has 16 residues. CDR3: CASSTLRDRGHNEQFF. The CDR3 DNA reads TGCGCCAGCAGCACACTCCGGGACAGGGGACACAATGAGCAGTTCTTC.

The chain employs TRBV10-1 and TRBJ2-1; TRBD2 matches 13 bases. The CDR3 consists of 14 residues. Germline V gene data show CDR1 as WNHNN and CDR2 as SYGVQD (reference sequence). After removal of 6 bases from V and 10 bases from J, the junction contained 6 bases not matched to a gene. The CDR3, as DNA: TGCGCCAGCAGCTGGACTAGCGGGAGTAACGAGCAGTTCTTC. Residues: CASSWTSGSNEQFF.

V gene TRBV19 combines with J gene TRBJ1-1, with D possibly matching TRBD1 (5 bases). This CDR3 contains 14 residues. Germline V lookup: CDR1 LNHDA, CDR2 SQIVND (reference sequence). V was pared by 1 base and J by 3 bases, with 9 bases between. The chain's CDR3 is CASSIGEGYTEAFF. Written as DNA, the CDR3 is TGTGCCAGTAGTATAGGGGAGGGGTACACTGAAGCTTTCTTT. Variable domain in full (rest from reference TRBV19 and TRBJ1-1): DGGITQSPKYLFRKEGQNVTLSCEQNLNHDAMYWYRQDPGQGLRLIYYSQIVNDFQKGDIAEGYSVSREKKESFPLTVTSAQKNPTAFYLCASSIGEGYTEAFFGQGTRLTVV.

The rearrangement uses TRBV27 and TRBJ2-7; 11 bases map to TRBD1. V was pared by 6 bases and J by 6 bases, with 7 bases of the junction left unmatched. Germline V gene data show CDR1 as MNHEY and CDR2 as SMNVEV (reference sequence). The CDR3 spans 14 residues. CDR3 in DNA: TGTGCCAGCAGGATTGGACAGGGGGCTGTCGAGCAGTACTTC. Amino acid sequence: CASRIGQGAVEQYF.